The present TCR beta chain was sequenced within a study of blood T cells in healthy people across ages. Then a second PCR, running roughly 7 to 11 cycles, was carried out with a sample-barcoded 5' primer and a J-beta primer mix. TCRdb re-called the 5' RACE reads with MiXCR, one entry per CDR3 protein. The repertoire consists of hundreds of thousands of distinct CDR3 sequences, with 55% to 70% occurring once and the leading ten covering around 20%. For this clonotype: The antigen is unknown.

Findings of the study overall: Using unsorted PBMCs precluded a conclusive naive versus antigen-experienced comparison.

Germline-derived CDR1 and CDR2 are SQVTM and ANQGSEA. There are 15 residues in the CDR3. V lost 1 base to trimming and J lost 4 bases; unmatched junction nucleotides: 4. The TCR was taken from a man in his thirties or forties in good health. The sequenced material came from blood. V is TRBV29-1 and J is TRBJ2-3; 11 nucleotides match TRBD2. CDR3 nucleotides: TGCAGCGTTGAAGGTAGCGGGGGGGTCGCAGATACGCAGTATTTT. As protein: CSVEGSGGVADTQYF.